This T cell receptor beta chain was sequenced during a study of CD8 T cells in ankylosing spondylitis. In making TCR beta libraries, quantitative 5'-RACE with molecular barcodes was used. TCRdb itself ran the 5' RACE reads through MiXCR, one entry per CDR3 protein. This sample has more than 150,000 distinct CDR3 sequences, with approximately 13% found just once. This clonotype was seen repeatedly, ten times or more. The CDR3 has 11 amino acids. Trimming took 5 bases from V and 10 from J, leaving 12 bases between them. Per the germline V gene, CDR1 is DFQATT and CDR2 is SNEGSKA (reference sequence). This chain uses TRBV20-1 with TRBJ2-1, with D maybe TRBD2 (5 bases). Source material: blood, either unsorted or a sorted T cell fraction (not recorded which). This receptor was taken from a female donor with ankylosing spondylitis or in good health (not recorded which). CDR3 residues: CSAHRAGEQFF. CDR3 in DNA: TGCAGTGCTCATCGGGCGGGCGAGCAGTTCTTC.